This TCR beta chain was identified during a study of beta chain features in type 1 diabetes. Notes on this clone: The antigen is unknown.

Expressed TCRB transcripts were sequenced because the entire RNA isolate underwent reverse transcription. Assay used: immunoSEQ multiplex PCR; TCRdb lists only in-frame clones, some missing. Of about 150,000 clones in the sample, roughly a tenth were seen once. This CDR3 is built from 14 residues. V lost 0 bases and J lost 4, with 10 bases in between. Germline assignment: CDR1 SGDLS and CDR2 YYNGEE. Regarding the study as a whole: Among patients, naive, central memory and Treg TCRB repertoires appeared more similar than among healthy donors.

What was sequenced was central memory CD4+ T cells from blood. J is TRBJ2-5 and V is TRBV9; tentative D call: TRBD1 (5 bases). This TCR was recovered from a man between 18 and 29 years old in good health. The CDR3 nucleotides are TGTGCCAGCAGCGTAGAAGGGGCGAGAGAGACCCAGTACTTC. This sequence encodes CASSVEGARETQYF. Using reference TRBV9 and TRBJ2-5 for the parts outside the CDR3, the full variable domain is DSGVTQTPKHLITATGQRVTLRCSPRSGDLSVYWYQQSLDQGLQFLIQYYNGEERAKGNILERFSAQQFPDLHSELNLSSLELGDSALYFCASSVEGARETQYFGPGTRLLVL.